Listed below are T cell receptor beta chains from one sample, sequenced in a study of blood T cell repertoires in COVID-19. Profiling relied on immunoSEQ multiplex PCR, and the TCRdb table lists in-frame clones only, not all of them. The sample has 280,000 or so clones; 90% are singletons. Input material: PBMCs or T cells enriched from blood (not recorded which). The receptor source for this set is a woman younger than 30 with acute COVID-19. Each CDR3 is given with its conserved first and last residue. The D gene is left open where the match is weak. Clone size appears in some rows only: once, few, many, or a class for an expanded clone.

CASSLVRGPYNEQFF,TGTGCCAGCAGCTTAGTCAGGGGGCCCTACAATGAGCAGTTCTTC,once,TRBD1,TRBV11-2,TRBJ2-1
CASSLSSGYGYTF,TGTGCCAGCTCACTCAGCTCAGGGTATGGCTACACCTTC,NA,NA,TRBV18,TRBJ1-2
CAWSVPQGANTEAFF,TGTGCCTGGAGTGTCCCACAGGGGGCGAACACTGAAGCTTTCTTT,NA,TRBD1,TRBV30,TRBJ1-1
CASSQQDSINSPLHF,TGCGCCAGCAGCCAGCAGGACAGTATTAATTCACCCCTCCACTTT,NA,NA,TRBV4-1,TRBJ1-6
CASSLRLAGVPYEQYF,TGCGCCAGCAGCCTCAGACTAGCGGGAGTCCCCTACGAGCAGTACTTC,once,TRBD2,TRBV4-3,TRBJ2-7
CASSLARERGYEQYF,TGTGCCAGCAGCTTAGCGCGGGAGCGGGGCTACGAGCAGTACTTC,NA,TRBD2,TRBV7-2,TRBJ2-7
CASSRDRVGDQPQHF,TGTGCCAGCAGCCGGGACAGGGTGGGTGATCAGCCCCAGCATTTT,NA,TRBD1,TRBV7-8,TRBJ1-5
CASSFGGLEQFF,TGTGCCAGCAGCTTCGGTGGGCTTGAGCAGTTCTTC,NA,NA,TRBV11-2,TRBJ2-1
CAWSRGGLAGGFNEQFF,TGTGCCTGGAGCAGGGGTGGCCTAGCGGGAGGGTTCAATGAGCAGTTCTTC,once,TRBD2,TRBV30,TRBJ2-1
CASSPWTGGETQYF,TGTGCCAGTAGTCCATGGACAGGGGGCGAGACCCAGTACTTC,NA,TRBD1,TRBV19,TRBJ2-5
CASSLGPQGATDTQYF,TGTGCCAGCAGCTTAGGCCCGCAGGGGGCCACAGATACGCAGTATTTT,NA,TRBD1,TRBV13,TRBJ2-3
CASSPKLGQGNSYNEQFF,TGTGCCAGCAGCCCCAAACTTGGACAGGGAAACTCCTACAATGAGCAGTTCTTC,NA,TRBD1,TRBV7-9,TRBJ2-1
CASSQGSGTYNEQFF,TGCGCCAGCAGCCAGGGTAGCGGGACCTACAATGAGCAGTTCTTC,NA,TRBD2,TRBV4-3,TRBJ2-1
CASSLAVAPSRYF,TGTGCCAGCAGCTTGGCTGTTGCGCCTTCGCGCTATTTT,NA,NA,TRBV5-5,TRBJ1-5
CATSREGAGAPYEQYF,TGTGCCACCAGCCGAGAAGGGGCAGGGGCCCCCTACGAGCAGTACTTC,NA,NA,TRBV15,TRBJ2-7
CASSTRDSSYEQYF,TGTGCCAGCAGTACCCGGGACAGCTCCTACGAGCAGTACTTC,NA,TRBD1,TRBV6-5,TRBJ2-7
CASSPGHVATNEKLFF,TGTGCCAGCAGCCCCGGACATGTCGCAACTAATGAAAAACTGTTTTTT,once,NA,TRBV11-2,TRBJ1-4
CASSLVGREYEKLFF,TGTGCCAGCAGCTTAGTGGGCAGGGAATATGAAAAACTGTTTTTT,NA,NA,TRBV7-2,TRBJ1-4
CASSVGQAGNTIYF,TGTGCCAGCAGCGTGGGACAAGCTGGAAACACCATATATTTT,NA,NA,TRBV5-8,TRBJ1-3
CASSAGPGQAYYGYTF,TGTGCCAGCAGTGCGGGTCCAGGACAGGCATACTATGGCTACACCTTC,NA,TRBD1,TRBV6-1,TRBJ1-2
CASSRQSNYGYTF,TGTGCCAGCAGTAGACAGTCTAACTATGGCTACACCTTC,NA,NA,TRBV27,TRBJ1-2
CASSLDTGETQYF,TGTGCCAGCAGCTTAGATACCGGGGAGACCCAGTACTTC,NA,NA,TRBV11-3,TRBJ2-5
CASLQGAAVDEQYF,TGTGCCAGCCTACAGGGGGCCGCGGTCGACGAGCAGTACTTC,NA,TRBD1,TRBV5-5,TRBJ2-7
CASSLPGLAGNEQFF,TGTGCCAGCAGTTTACCAGGACTAGCGGGTAATGAGCAGTTCTTC,NA,TRBD2,TRBV27,TRBJ2-1
CASSMEILAGGGTDTQYF,TGTGCCAGTAGTATGGAGATACTAGCGGGAGGAGGGACAGATACGCAGTATTTT,NA,TRBD2,TRBV19,TRBJ2-3
CASKYSDEQFF,TGTGCTAGTAAGTATTCGGATGAGCAGTTCTTC,NA,NA,TRBV12-5,TRBJ2-1
CASSPGAGVFNEQFF,TGCGCCAGCAGCCCCGGGGCAGGGGTTTTCAATGAGCAGTTCTTC,NA,NA,TRBV4-1,TRBJ2-1
CASSTQVSGANVLTF,TGTGCCAGCAGTACACAGGTCTCTGGGGCCAACGTCCTGACTTTC,NA,NA,TRBV2,TRBJ2-6
CASSLFSAYEQYF,TGTGCCAGCAGCTTGTTTTCGGCCTACGAGCAGTACTTC,NA,NA,TRBV5-4,TRBJ2-7
CASSDKIRGLAGGGTDTQYF,TGTGCCAGCAGTGACAAAATACGGGGACTAGCGGGAGGGGGCACAGATACGCAGTATTTT,once,TRBD2,TRBV6-4,TRBJ2-3
CASSLDRLREDTGELFF,TGTGCCAGCAGCTTAGATCGGTTGCGGGAAGATACCGGGGAGCTGTTTTTT,NA,NA,TRBV11-2,TRBJ2-2
CATRAGTSGGYNEQFF,TGTGCCACCAGAGCCGGGACTAGCGGGGGCTACAATGAGCAGTTCTTC,NA,TRBD2,TRBV15,TRBJ2-1
CASSSQSGGLYEQYF,TGTGCCAGCAGCTCGCAGAGTGGCGGACTATACGAGCAGTACTTC,NA,NA,TRBV7-2,TRBJ2-7
CASIRGLTEAFF,TGTGCCAGTATCAGGGGGCTCACTGAAGCTTTCTTT,few,TRBD1,TRBV19,TRBJ1-1
CASPPGSNNEQFF,TGTGCCAGCCCCCCGGGTAGCAACAATGAGCAGTTCTTC,NA,NA,TRBV7-9,TRBJ2-1
CSVHLPGTENIQYF,TGCAGCGTCCACTTGCCCGGGACAGAAAACATTCAGTACTTC,NA,TRBD1,TRBV29-1,TRBJ2-4
CASSQGGGRVLNEQFF,TGTGCCAGCAGCCAAGGTGGCGGGAGGGTACTCAATGAGCAGTTCTTC,NA,TRBD2,TRBV3-1/TRBV3-2,TRBJ2-1
CASSEQGWHEKLFF,TGTGCCAGCAGTGAACAGGGGTGGCATGAAAAACTGTTTTTT,NA,NA,TRBV6-1,TRBJ1-4
CSVERPLGGDYGYTF,TGCAGCGTTGAACGCCCTCTAGGGGGCGACTATGGCTACACCTTC,NA,TRBD1,TRBV29-1,TRBJ1-2
CSVDLERTLYNEQFF,TGCAGCGTTGATCTGGAGCGGACCCTCTACAATGAGCAGTTCTTC,NA,NA,TRBV29-1,TRBJ2-1
CATSKDGLAGGGDEQYF,TGTGCCACCAGCAAAGACGGACTAGCGGGAGGGGGCGACGAGCAGTACTTC,NA,TRBD2,TRBV15,TRBJ2-7
CASRDRETDTQYF,TGTGCCAGCCGGGACAGGGAAACAGATACGCAGTATTTT,NA,TRBD1,TRBV2,TRBJ2-3
CASSYTKGARYEQYF,TGTGCCAGCAGTTATACGAAGGGGGCCCGCTACGAGCAGTACTTC,NA,TRBD1,TRBV6-5,TRBJ2-7
CAIRPGLGTDTQYF,TGTGCCATCCGGCCGGGTCTGGGCACAGATACGCAGTATTTT,NA,NA,TRBV10-3,TRBJ2-3
CASSEYLGGNYGYTF,TGTGCCAGCAGTGAATATCTGGGGGGGAACTATGGCTACACCTTC,NA,NA,TRBV6-1,TRBJ1-2
CASSHRLAGEETQYF,TGTGCCAGCAGCCACCGACTAGCGGGAGAAGAGACCCAGTACTTC,NA,TRBD2,TRBV7-9,TRBJ2-5
CASSPQDRAPGELFF,TGTGCCAGCAGCCCCCAGGACAGGGCCCCCGGGGAGCTGTTTTTT,NA,TRBD1,TRBV9,TRBJ2-2
CASSQRVRETQYF,TGTGCCAGCAGCCAAAGAGTTCGGGAGACCCAGTACTTC,few,NA,TRBV14,TRBJ2-5
CASSPDGQGTNTEAFF,TGTGCCAGCTCACCAGACGGACAGGGTACGAACACTGAAGCTTTCTTT,NA,TRBD1,TRBV18,TRBJ1-1
CASSRRGGLNSPLHF,TGTGCCAGCAGTCGCCGAGGGGGCCTTAATTCACCCCTCCACTTT,NA,TRBD1,TRBV6-5,TRBJ1-6
CASSDFRDQSYEQYF,TGTGCCAGCAGTGATTTCAGGGATCAGTCCTACGAGCAGTACTTC,NA,NA,TRBV25-1,TRBJ2-7